Presented here are 22 T cell receptor beta chains from one specimen sequenced in a study of blood T cell repertoires in COVID-19. Assay: immunoSEQ multiplex PCR; the TCRdb copy retains only in-frame clones and omits some. The sample includes over 60,000 clones, roughly nine tenths of them seen just once. Sequenced: peripheral blood. The receptors derive from a man older than 75 with acute or convalescent COVID-19.

The rearrangement joins TRBV7-2 to TRBJ2-1, with 8 bases matching TRBD1. The CDR3 sequence is 14 residues long. After removal of 3 bases from V and 12 bases from J, the junction contained 10 bases not matched to a gene. Germline CDR1 SGHTA, CDR2 FQGNSA. The CDR3 DNA sequence: TGTGCCAGCAGCTTCCCGACAGGGGAGAAGGGGCAGTTCTTC. The encoded protein is CASSFPTGEKGQFF. The whole variable domain, filled in from reference TRBV7-2 and TRBJ2-1, reads GAGVSQSPSNKVTEKGKDVELRCDPISGHTALYWYRQSLGQGLEFLIYFQGNSAPDKSGLPSDRFSAERTGGSVSTLTIQRTQQEDSAVYLCASSFPTGEKGQFFGPGTRLTVL.

V is TRBV5-4 and J is TRBJ2-3, with D tentatively TRBD1 (6 bases). The CDR3 length is 15 residues. Germline CDR1 reads SGHNT; CDR2 reads YYREEE (reference sequence). V shed 4 bases and J shed 0 bases, with 12 bases lying between them. The CDR3 loop is CASSPTGSSTDTQYF. The CDR3 DNA follows: TGTGCCAGCAGCCCAACAGGGTCTAGCACAGATACGCAGTATTTT. The entire variable domain, with the rest obtained from reference TRBV5-4 and TRBJ2-3, is as follows: ETGVTQSPTHLIKTRGQQVTLRCSSQSGHNTVSWYQQALGQGPQFIFQYYREEENGRGNFPPRFSGLQFPNYSSELNVNALELDDSALYLCASSPTGSSTDTQYFGPGTRLTVL.

CDR3 in amino acids: CASSPLRGGPNEQYF. DNA of the CDR3: TGTGCCAGCAGTCCCTTGAGGGGAGGGCCAAACGAGCAGTACTTC. This sequence joins TRBV11-2 and TRBJ2-7; 7 bases match TRBD2. V was clipped by 6 bases and J by 5 bases; unmatched bases: 13. Germline V gene sequence: CDR1 SGHAT, CDR2 FQNNGV. The CDR3 spans 15 residues. Variable domain in full (rest from reference TRBV11-2 and TRBJ2-7): EAGVAQSPRYKIIEKRQSVAFWCNPISGHATLYWYQQILGQGPKLLIQFQNNGVVDDSQLPKDRFSAERLKGVDSTLKIQPAKLEDSAVYLCASSPLRGGPNEQYFGPGTRLTVT.

This clone was observed once. The chain carries TRBV5-4 and TRBJ1-1; D call uncertain. Per the germline V gene, CDR1 is SGHNT and CDR2 is YYREEE (reference sequence). The CDR3 runs to 14 residues. V lost 1 base and J lost 5, with 12 bases in between. This CDR3 is CASSLSWATTEAFF. As DNA, the CDR3 is TGTGCCAGCAGCTTGAGTTGGGCGACGACTGAAGCTTTCTTT.

V gene TRBV11-2 combines with J gene TRBJ2-2; D is undetermined. The CDR3 spans 13 residues. Germline V CDR1 and CDR2: SGHAT, FQNNGV. The ends were cut back, 5 bases at V and 4 bases at J, with 8 bases in the middle. The CDR3 reads CASSPLRTGELFF. Here the CDR3 DNA reads TGTGCCAGCAGCCCCCTCCGCACCGGGGAGCTGTTTTTT. Full variable domain (outside the CDR3, taken from reference TRBV11-2 and TRBJ2-2): EAGVAQSPRYKIIEKRQSVAFWCNPISGHATLYWYQQILGQGPKLLIQFQNNGVVDDSQLPKDRFSAERLKGVDSTLKIQPAKLEDSAVYLCASSPLRTGELFFGEGSRLTVL.

The chain employs TRBV27 and TRBJ1-3; TRBD1 aligns across 9 bases. There are 15 residues in the CDR3. Trimming cost V 7 bases and J 2 bases; bases outside gene matches: 6. Germline assignment: CDR1 MNHEY and CDR2 SMNVEV (reference sequence). CDR3 sequence (DNA): TGTGCCAGCAAATCCAACAGGGGGCCTGGAAACACCATATATTTT. Protein product: CASKSNRGPGNTIYF.

J is TRBJ1-2 and V is TRBV30, with 11 bases identical to TRBD1. Trimming took 7 bases from V and 3 from J; bases not matched to a gene: 1. Germline CDR1 is GTSNPN and CDR2 is SVGIG (reference sequence). The CDR3 is 12 amino acids. DNA for the CDR3: TGTGCCTCGGGACAGGGGGACTATGGCTACACCTTC. Translated, it gives CASGQGDYGYTF.

The V call is TRBV5-6, the J call TRBJ1-2; 9 bases are a match to TRBD1. J gave up 7 bases and V 1 base, and 11 bases lay outside the gene matches. This CDR3 comprises 16 residues. Germline assignment: CDR1 SGHDT and CDR2 YYEEEE. CDR3 loop: CASSLSPGQGIGGYTF. CDR3 DNA sequence: TGTGCCAGCAGCTTGTCCCCGGGACAGGGTATCGGTGGCTACACCTTC.

This chain connects TRBV19 to TRBJ1-2; no definite D call. V dropped 6 bases and J dropped 2 bases, with 10 bases sitting between them. CDR1 LNHDA and CDR2 SQIVND come from the germline V gene (reference sequence). CDR3 length: 13 residues. The DNA for the CDR3 is TGTGCCAGTAGGTTTGGGCAGAACTATGGCTACACCTTC. It translates to CASRFGQNYGYTF.

V is TRBV6-5 and J is TRBJ1-2; 9 bases align to TRBD1. Losses at the gene ends were 5 bases for V and 8 bases for J; bases not matched to a gene: 9. CDR1 is MNHEY, CDR2 SVGAGI, per germline. The CDR3 is 14 residues long. DNA of the CDR3: TGTGCCAGCAGTCGGGACAGGGTATCTGAGGGCTACACCTTC. Amino acid sequence: CASSRDRVSEGYTF.

This rearrangement joins TRBV3-1 (or the pseudogene TRBV3-2) to TRBJ1-1; D remains ambiguous. Between the trimmed V and J ends, which lost 2 bases and 6 bases, there was a span of 7 bases. The CDR3 loop spans 12 amino acids. CDR1 and CDR2 (germline): LGHDT, YNNKEL (reference sequence). CDR3: CASSQPGSEAFF. CDR3 bases: TGTGCCAGCAGCCAACCGGGGTCTGAAGCTTTCTTT.

This clone came up once. This chain connects TRBV3-1 (or the pseudogene TRBV3-2) to TRBJ2-7; D is possibly TRBD2 (5 bases). Trimming removed 5 bases at V and 6 bases at J, with 11 bases between. CDR1 LGHDT and CDR2 YNNKEL come from the germline V gene (reference sequence). The length of the CDR3 is 12 residues. In DNA form, the CDR3 reads TGTGCCAGCAGCGTCTTTGCGGGCGAGCAGTACTTC. Protein product: CASSVFAGEQYF.

J is TRBJ2-7 and V is TRBV19; maybe TRBD1 (5 bases). The germline V gene has CDR1 LNHDA and CDR2 SQIVND (reference sequence). The CDR3 is 14 amino acids. Deletions cut 3 bases from V and 2 bases from J, with 11 bases between. Here the CDR3 reads CASSISAGTYEQYF. Written as DNA, the CDR3 is TGTGCCAGTAGTATCTCGGCAGGGACCTACGAGCAGTACTTC. The whole variable domain, filled in from reference TRBV19 and TRBJ2-7, reads DGGITQSPKYLFRKEGQNVTLSCEQNLNHDAMYWYRQDPGQGLRLIYYSQIVNDFQKGDIAEGYSVSREKKESFPLTVTSAQKNPTAFYLCASSISAGTYEQYFGPGTRLTVT.

V gene TRBV7-6 combines with J gene TRBJ2-2; 8 bases line up with TRBD1. Germline V lookup: CDR1 SGHVS, CDR2 FNYEAQ. V was pared by 3 bases and J by 1 base, with 1 base of the junction left unmatched. This CDR3 has 15 residues. CDR3 DNA sequence: TGTGCCAGCAGCTTCGGACAGGGGAACACCGGGGAGCTGTTTTTT. Amino acid sequence: CASSFGQGNTGELFF.

This clone was counted a few times. This chain joins TRBV6-1 and TRBJ1-1, with D possibly being TRBD1 (5 bases). The CDR3 covers 13 residues. CDR1 is MNHNS and CDR2 is SASEGT in the germline V gene. Trimming left V 1 base short and J 4 bases short, with 7 bases between. The CDR3 reads CASSEVGGTEAFF. The CDR3 nucleotides are TGTGCCAGCAGTGAAGTCGGGGGCACTGAAGCTTTCTTT.

This rearrangement joins TRBV4-1 to TRBJ1-2; unclear D gene. The length of the CDR3 is 15 residues. Germline V CDR1 and CDR2: MGHRA, YSYEKL. V shed 0 bases and J shed 4 bases, with 12 bases lying between them. CDR3: CASSQDQARFYGYTF. The DNA of the CDR3 is TGCGCCAGCAGCCAAGATCAAGCCAGGTTCTATGGCTACACCTTC.

This rearrangement joins TRBV9 to TRBJ2-7; TRBD1 matches 8 bases. Germline V CDR1 and CDR2: SGDLS, YYNGEE. This CDR3 has 16 residues. The ends lost 2 bases at V and 2 bases at J; junction bases unmatched: 9. The CDR3 bases are TGTGCCAGCAGCGTTGGACAGGGAACTCAAACCTACGAGCAGTACTTC. This sequence encodes CASSVGQGTQTYEQYF.

The CDR3 is CASSVGVAGGRETQYF. The CDR3 bases are TGTGCCAGCAGCGTAGGGGTAGCGGGGGGTAGGGAGACCCAGTACTTC. The chain employs TRBV9 and TRBJ2-5, with 10 positions matching TRBD2. The germline gives CDR1 SGDLS, CDR2 YYNGEE. J was trimmed by 5 bases and V by 0 bases; bases with no gene match: 7. The CDR3 is made up of 16 amino acids.

The genes are TRBV29-1 and TRBJ2-5; perhaps TRBD2 as D (6 bases). The CDR3 contains 13 residues. Germline V gene sequence: CDR1 SQVTM, CDR2 ANQGSEA. The germline V and J ends were trimmed by 6 bases and 2 bases, with 13 bases remaining between them. DNA for the CDR3: TGCAGCGTCCGGAGGGGAGGTCAAGAGACCCAGTACTTC. It codes for CSVRRGGQETQYF.

This chain connects TRBV9 to TRBJ2-7, with 7 positions matching TRBD1. The germline V gene has CDR1 SGDLS and CDR2 YYNGEE. The CDR3 spans 14 residues. J was trimmed by 3 bases and V by 1 base; bases with no gene match: 4. The CDR3 nucleotides are TGTGCCAGCAGCGTAACCGACAGGGTCTACGAGCAGTACTTC. This encodes CASSVTDRVYEQYF.

V usage is TRBV19 and J usage is TRBJ2-2, with 12 bases lining up with TRBD1. This CDR3 comprises 15 residues. With 6 bases clipped from V and 2 bases from J, the junction kept 1 base outside the gene matches. Germline values: CDR1 LNHDA, CDR2 SQIVND (reference sequence). CDR3 in DNA: TGTGCCAGTAGGGGACAGGGGGCAAACACCGGGGAGCTGTTTTTT. Translating gives CASRGQGANTGELFF.

The chain links TRBV6-2 or TRBV6-3 to TRBJ2-3, with a tentative D call TRBD2 (6 bases). This CDR3 has 15 amino acids. Germline V gives CDR1 MNHEY, CDR2 SVGEGT. V was cut by 5 bases and J by 6 bases, with 18 bases left in between. The CDR3 here is CASSPGGVGLDTQYF. CDR3 nucleotides: TGTGCCAGCAGTCCCGGAGGGGTGGGGCTGGATACGCAGTATTTT.